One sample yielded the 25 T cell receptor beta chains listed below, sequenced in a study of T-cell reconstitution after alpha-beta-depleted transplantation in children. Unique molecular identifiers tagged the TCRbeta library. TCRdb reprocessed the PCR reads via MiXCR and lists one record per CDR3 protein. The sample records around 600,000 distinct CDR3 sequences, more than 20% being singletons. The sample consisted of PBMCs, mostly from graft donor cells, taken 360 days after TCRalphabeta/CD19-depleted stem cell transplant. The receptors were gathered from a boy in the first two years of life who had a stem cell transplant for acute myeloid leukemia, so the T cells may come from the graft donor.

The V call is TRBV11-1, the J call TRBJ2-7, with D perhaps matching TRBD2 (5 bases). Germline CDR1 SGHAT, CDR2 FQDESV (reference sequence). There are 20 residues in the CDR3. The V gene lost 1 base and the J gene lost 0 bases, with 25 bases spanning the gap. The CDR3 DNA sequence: TGTGCCAGCAGCTTAGTGGGCGGGTTTTCAGGCAGGTCGTCCTCCTACGAGCAGTACTTC. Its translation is CASSLVGGFSGRSSSYEQYF. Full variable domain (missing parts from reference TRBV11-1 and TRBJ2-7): EAEVAQSPRYKITEKSQAVAFWCDPISGHATLYWYRQILGQGPELLVQFQDESVVDDSQLPKDRFSAERLKGVDSTLKIQPAELGDSAMYLCASSLVGGFSGRSSSYEQYFGPGTRLTVT.

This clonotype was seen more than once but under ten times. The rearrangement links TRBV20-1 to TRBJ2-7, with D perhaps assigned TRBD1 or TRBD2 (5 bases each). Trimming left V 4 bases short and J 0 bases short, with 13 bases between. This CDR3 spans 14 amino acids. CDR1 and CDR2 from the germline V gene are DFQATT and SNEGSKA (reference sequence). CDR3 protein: CSATRGASSYEQYF. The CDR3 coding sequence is TGCAGTGCTACCCGGGGCGCCAGCTCCTACGAGCAGTACTTC.

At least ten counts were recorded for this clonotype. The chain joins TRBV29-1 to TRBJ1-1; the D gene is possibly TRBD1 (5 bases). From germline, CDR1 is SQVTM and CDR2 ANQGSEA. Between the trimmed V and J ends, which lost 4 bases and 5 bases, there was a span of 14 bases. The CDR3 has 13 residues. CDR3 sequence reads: CSVAALGGTEAFF. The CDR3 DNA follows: TGCAGCGTTGCCGCATTGGGGGGGACTGAAGCTTTCTTT.

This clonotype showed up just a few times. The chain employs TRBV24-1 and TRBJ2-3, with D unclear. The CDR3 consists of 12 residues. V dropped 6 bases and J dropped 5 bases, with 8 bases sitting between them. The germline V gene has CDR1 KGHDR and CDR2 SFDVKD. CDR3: CATSRNEDTQYF. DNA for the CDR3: TGTGCCACCAGTAGAAATGAAGATACGCAGTATTTT.

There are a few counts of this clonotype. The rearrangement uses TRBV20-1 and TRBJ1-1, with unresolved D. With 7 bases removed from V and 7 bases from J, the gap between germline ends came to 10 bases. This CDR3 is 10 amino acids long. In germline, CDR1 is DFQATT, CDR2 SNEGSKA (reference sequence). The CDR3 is CSVGPYEAFF. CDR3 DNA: TGCAGTGTCGGCCCGTATGAAGCTTTCTTT.

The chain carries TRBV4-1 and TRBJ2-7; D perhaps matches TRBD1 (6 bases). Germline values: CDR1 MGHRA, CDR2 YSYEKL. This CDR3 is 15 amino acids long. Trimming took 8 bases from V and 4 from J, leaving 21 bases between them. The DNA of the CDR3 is TGCGCCAGCTCGGGCGCCAGGGGCCTGGAGTACGAGCAGTACGTC. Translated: CASSGARGLEYEQYV.

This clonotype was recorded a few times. The CDR3 protein is CASSYSKDGSGAQETQYF. DNA for the CDR3: TGTGCCAGCAGTTACTCGAAGGATGGTAGCGGGGCTCAAGAGACCCAGTACTTC. The rearrangement uses TRBV6-2 or TRBV6-3 and TRBJ2-5, with 8 bases fitting TRBD2. The CDR3 is 18 amino acids. The trim removed 0 bases at V and 2 bases at J, leaving 11 bases unmatched. Germline lookup yields CDR1 MNHEY and CDR2 SVGEGT.

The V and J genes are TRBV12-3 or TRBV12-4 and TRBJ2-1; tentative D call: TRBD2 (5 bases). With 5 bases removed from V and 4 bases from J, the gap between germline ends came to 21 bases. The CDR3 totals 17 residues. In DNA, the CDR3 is TGTGCCAGCAGTAGACCTTTCGGCAGCGGTGTATACAATGAGCAGTTCTTC. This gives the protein CASSRPFGSGVYNEQFF.

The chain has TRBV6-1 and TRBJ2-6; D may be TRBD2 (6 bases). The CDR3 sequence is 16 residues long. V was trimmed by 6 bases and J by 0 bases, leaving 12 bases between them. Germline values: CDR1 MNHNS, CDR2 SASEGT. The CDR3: CASRENGGSGANVLTF. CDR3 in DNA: TGTGCCAGCAGGGAGAACGGGGGCTCTGGGGCCAACGTCCTGACTTTC.

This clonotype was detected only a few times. The CDR3 nucleotides are TGTGCCAGCAGCCCTGGCGGGACTAGTAACAATGAGCAGTTCTTC. Encoded protein: CASSPGGTSNNEQFF. The rearrangement joins TRBV9 to TRBJ2-1; 8 bases are a match to TRBD2. J lost 5 bases, V lost 4 bases, and 8 bases had no gene match. In germline, CDR1 is SGDLS, CDR2 YYNGEE. The CDR3 runs to 15 residues.

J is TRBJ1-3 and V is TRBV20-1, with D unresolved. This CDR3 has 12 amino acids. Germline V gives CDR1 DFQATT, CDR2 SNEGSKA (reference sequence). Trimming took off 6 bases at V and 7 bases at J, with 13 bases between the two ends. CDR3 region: CSAPLSGNTIYF. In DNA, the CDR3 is TGCAGTGCCCCCCTATCCGGGAACACCATATATTTT.

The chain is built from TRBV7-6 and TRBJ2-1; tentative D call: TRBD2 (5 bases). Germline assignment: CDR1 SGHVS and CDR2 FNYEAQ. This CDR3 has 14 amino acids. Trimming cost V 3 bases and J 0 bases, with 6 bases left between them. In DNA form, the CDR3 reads TGTGCCAGCAGCTTTAGCGTCTCCTACAATGAGCAGTTCTTC. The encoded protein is CASSFSVSYNEQFF.

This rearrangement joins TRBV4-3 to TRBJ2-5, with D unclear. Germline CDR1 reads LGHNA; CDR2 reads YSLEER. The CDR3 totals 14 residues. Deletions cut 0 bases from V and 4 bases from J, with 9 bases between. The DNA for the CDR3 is TGCGCCAGCAGCCAAGATTCCCCCGCAGAGACCCAGTACTTC. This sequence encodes CASSQDSPAETQYF.

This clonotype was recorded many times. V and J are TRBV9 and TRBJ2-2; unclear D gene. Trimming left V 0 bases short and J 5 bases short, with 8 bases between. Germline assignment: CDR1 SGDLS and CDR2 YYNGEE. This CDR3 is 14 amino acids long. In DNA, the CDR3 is TGTGCCAGCAGCGTAGGTTCCCCAACCGGGGAGCTGTTTTTT. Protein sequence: CASSVGSPTGELFF.

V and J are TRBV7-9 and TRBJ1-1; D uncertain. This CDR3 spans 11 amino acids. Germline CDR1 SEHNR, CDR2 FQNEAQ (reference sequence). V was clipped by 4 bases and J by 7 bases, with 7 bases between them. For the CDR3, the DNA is TGTGCCAGCAGCTCCCCGGATGAAGCTTTCTTT. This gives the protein CASSSPDEAFF.

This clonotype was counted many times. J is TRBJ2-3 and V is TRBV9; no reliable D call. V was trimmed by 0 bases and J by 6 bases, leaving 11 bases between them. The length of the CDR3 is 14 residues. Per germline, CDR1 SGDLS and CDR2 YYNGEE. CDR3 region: CASSVATLWDTQYF. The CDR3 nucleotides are TGTGCCAGCAGCGTAGCCACACTTTGGGATACGCAGTATTTT.

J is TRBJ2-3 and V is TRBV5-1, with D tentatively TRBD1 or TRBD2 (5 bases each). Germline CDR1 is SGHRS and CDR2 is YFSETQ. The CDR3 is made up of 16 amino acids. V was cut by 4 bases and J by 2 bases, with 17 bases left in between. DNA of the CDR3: TGCGCCAGCAGCCCCGGGATCGGGGCTTCCACAGATACGCAGTATTTT. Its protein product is CASSPGIGASTDTQYF.

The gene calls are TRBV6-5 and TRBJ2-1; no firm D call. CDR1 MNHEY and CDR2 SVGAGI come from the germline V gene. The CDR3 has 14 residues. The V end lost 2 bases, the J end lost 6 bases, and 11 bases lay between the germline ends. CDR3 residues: CASSYDQKGNEQFF. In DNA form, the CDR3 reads TGTGCCAGCAGTTACGACCAGAAGGGCAATGAGCAGTTCTTC.

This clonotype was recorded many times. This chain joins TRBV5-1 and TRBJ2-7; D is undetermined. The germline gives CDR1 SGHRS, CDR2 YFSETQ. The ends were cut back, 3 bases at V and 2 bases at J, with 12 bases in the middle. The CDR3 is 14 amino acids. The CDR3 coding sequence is TGCGCCAGCAGCTCGTCGTACCGAACCTACGAGCAGTACTTC. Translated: CASSSSYRTYEQYF.

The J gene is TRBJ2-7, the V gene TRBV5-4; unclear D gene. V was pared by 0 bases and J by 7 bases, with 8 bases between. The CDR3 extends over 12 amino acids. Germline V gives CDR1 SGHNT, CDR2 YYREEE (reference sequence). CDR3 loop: CASSLDGEEQYF. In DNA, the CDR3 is TGTGCCAGCAGCTTGGACGGAGAGGAGCAGTACTTC.

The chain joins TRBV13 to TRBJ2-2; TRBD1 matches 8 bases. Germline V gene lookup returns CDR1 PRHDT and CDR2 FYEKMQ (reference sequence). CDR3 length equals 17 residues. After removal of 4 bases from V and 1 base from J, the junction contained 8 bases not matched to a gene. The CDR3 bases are TGTGCCAGCAGCTCCGCCCTCGACAGGGGGAACACCGGGGAGCTGTTTTTT. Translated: CASSSALDRGNTGELFF.

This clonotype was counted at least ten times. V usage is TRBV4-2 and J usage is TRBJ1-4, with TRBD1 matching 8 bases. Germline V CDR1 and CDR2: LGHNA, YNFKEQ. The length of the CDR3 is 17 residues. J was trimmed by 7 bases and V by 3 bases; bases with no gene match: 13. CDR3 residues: CASSQALPGQVFEKLFF. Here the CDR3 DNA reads TGTGCCAGCAGCCAGGCCCTACCGGGACAGGTTTTTGAAAAACTGTTTTTT.

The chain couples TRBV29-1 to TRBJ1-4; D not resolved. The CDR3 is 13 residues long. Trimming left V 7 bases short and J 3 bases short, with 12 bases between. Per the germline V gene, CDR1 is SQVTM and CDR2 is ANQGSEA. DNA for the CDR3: TGCAGCGGGCTGACGGATCCTAATGAAAAACTGTTTTTT. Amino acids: CSGLTDPNEKLFF. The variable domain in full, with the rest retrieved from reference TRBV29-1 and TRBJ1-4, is SAVISQKPSRDICQRGTSLTIQCQVDSQVTMMFWYRQQPGQSLTLIATANQGSEATYESGFVIDKFPISRPNLTFSTLTVSNMSPEDSSIYLCSGLTDPNEKLFFGSGTQLSVL.

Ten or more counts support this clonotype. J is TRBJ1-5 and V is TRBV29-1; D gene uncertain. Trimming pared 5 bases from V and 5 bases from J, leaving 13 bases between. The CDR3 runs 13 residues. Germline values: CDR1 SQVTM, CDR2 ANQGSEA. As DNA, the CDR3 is TGCAGCGTTTCCCGGGGTGTGGATCAGCCCCAGCATTTT. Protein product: CSVSRGVDQPQHF.

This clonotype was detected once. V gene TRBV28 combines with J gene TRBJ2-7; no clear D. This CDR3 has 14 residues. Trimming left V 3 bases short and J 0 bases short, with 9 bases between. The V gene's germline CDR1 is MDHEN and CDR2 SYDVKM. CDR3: CASSFHSYSYEQYF. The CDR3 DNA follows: TGTGCCAGCAGTTTCCACAGTTACTCCTACGAGCAGTACTTC.